Listed below are T cell receptor beta chains from one sample, sequenced in a study of cytomegalovirus exposure and HLA in healthy donors. Using immunoSEQ multiplex PCR, the repertoire was profiled, and TCRdb retains in-frame clones only, with some absent. The profile shows hundreds of thousands of clones, approximately 88% of them singletons. The sequenced sample was PBMCs. Receptors originate from a woman aged 25 to 39 in good health and CMV-seropositive. Both conserved end residues are part of each CDR3. A D gene is named only where the DNA matches it firmly. A clone size is listed for some rows: how often the clone was seen (once, few, many), or a class if it is expanded.

D gene | clone size | J gene | V gene | CDR3 DNA | CDR3 protein
NA | NA | TRBJ1-3 | TRBV5-4 | TGTGCCAGCAGCTTGCAGGGCGGGGGAAACACCATATATTTT | CASSLQGGGNTIYF
TRBD2 | NA | TRBJ2-1 | TRBV30 | TGTGCCTGGAAAGGCCAGCGGGAGGGTGGTCAGTTCTTC | CAWKGQREGGQFF
NA | NA | TRBJ1-5 | TRBV30 | TGTGCCTGGAGGGGGTGGGGCGATAGCAATCAGCCCCAGCATTTT | CAWRGWGDSNQPQHF
NA | NA | TRBJ2-2 | TRBV9 | TGTGCCAGCAGCGTAGAGCTTCACCTCACCGGGGAGCTGTTTTTT | CASSVELHLTGELFF
NA | NA | TRBJ2-2 | TRBV11-1 | TGTGCCAGCACTCCCCTGGGGCTATCCAAGCTGTTTTTT | CASTPLGLSKLFF
TRBD1 | NA | TRBJ1-2 | TRBV6-5 | TGTGCCAGCAGTTACGCCGGACAGGCAACAAACTATGGCTACACCTTC | CASSYAGQATNYGYTF
NA | NA | TRBJ2-5 | TRBV30 | TGTGCCTGGACGCGGGAAGAGACCCAGTACTTC | CAWTREETQYF
NA | few | TRBJ2-1 | TRBV9 | TGTGCCAGCAGCGTAGGTAGCTCCTACAATGAGCAGTTCTTC | CASSVGSSYNEQFF
TRBD1 | NA | TRBJ1-5 | TRBV15 | TGTGCCACCAGCAGTACAGGGGGCGGCAATCAGCCCCAGCATTTT | CATSSTGGGNQPQHF
TRBD2 | NA | TRBJ2-7 | TRBV29-1 | TGCAGCGTCGGGACTAGCGGGAGGTACGAGCAGTACTTC | CSVGTSGRYEQYF
NA | NA | TRBJ2-7 | TRBV5-3 | TGTGCCAGAAGCTTGCCCGCCTTTTACGAGCAGTACTTC | CARSLPAFYEQYF
NA | NA | TRBJ1-1 | TRBV11-2 | TGTGCCAGCAGCTTAGAAAGGGCCCAACGGGGCACTGAAGCTTTCTTT | CASSLERAQRGTEAFF
NA | NA | TRBJ2-2 | TRBV7-3 | TGTGCCAGCAGCTTAAACGTCCAGAAATCAAACACCGGGGAGCTGTTTTTT | CASSLNVQKSNTGELFF
TRBD2 | NA | TRBJ2-1 | TRBV18 | TGTGCCAGCTCACCTCGGACTAGCGGGGCCTACAATGAGCAGTTCTTC | CASSPRTSGAYNEQFF
TRBD2 | NA | TRBJ2-7 | TRBV6-5 | TGTGCCAGCAACGGCGGGAGCTCCTACGAGCAGTACTTC | CASNGGSSYEQYF
NA | NA | TRBJ2-7 | TRBV10-3 | TGTGCCATCAGCCGATTGGGGGGGCAGGACGAGCAGTACTTC | CAISRLGGQDEQYF
NA | NA | TRBJ1-1 | TRBV5-1 | TGCGCCAGCAGCTTGGTGGTCAGGGGCCTAAACACTGAAGCTTTCTTT | CASSLVVRGLNTEAFF
TRBD1 | NA | TRBJ1-4 | TRBV7-2 | TGTGCCAGCAGCCCCCTCGGGACAGCTAATGAAAAACTGTTTTTT | CASSPLGTANEKLFF
NA | NA | TRBJ1-2 | TRBV27 | TGTGCCAGCAGTTTCGACAGGACCGACTATGGCTACACCTTC | CASSFDRTDYGYTF
TRBD2 | NA | TRBJ2-5 | TRBV27 | TGTGCCAGCAGGGTACTAGCGACCCAAGAGACCCAGTACTTC | CASRVLATQETQYF
TRBD2 | NA | TRBJ2-3 | TRBV5-1 | TGCGCCAGCAGCAGAATAGCGGGAGCTAGCACAGATACGCAGTATTTT | CASSRIAGASTDTQYF
TRBD2 | NA | TRBJ2-7 | TRBV29-1 | TGCAGCGTTAAGGGACTAGCGGGAGCCCACGAGCAGTACTTC | CSVKGLAGAHEQYF
NA | NA | TRBJ2-1 | TRBV28 | TGTGCCAGCAGTTTAGGGGAAAGCTCCTACAATGAGCAGTTCTTC | CASSLGESSYNEQFF
NA | few | TRBJ2-1 | TRBV11-2 | TGTGCCAGCAGCTTAGGCCGGCCCTCCTACAATGAGCAGTTCTTC | CASSLGRPSYNEQFF
NA | NA | TRBJ1-1 | TRBV19 | TGTGCCAGTACCCTAGGACAGCCGCAGGCTGAAGCTTTCTTT | CASTLGQPQAEAFF
TRBD1 | NA | TRBJ1-5 | TRBV7-3 | TGTGCCAGCAGCTCCCAGGGGGCTACGCTGGGTCAGCCCCAGCATTTT | CASSSQGATLGQPQHF
NA | NA | TRBJ2-7 | TRBV14 | TGTGCCAGCAGCCAAGATAGTTGGTCGGAAGGCTACGAGCAGTACTTC | CASSQDSWSEGYEQYF
TRBD2 | NA | TRBJ2-7 | TRBV7-3 | TGTGCCAGCAGCTTAACAGACGGGAGGGCCTGCGAGCAGTACTTC | CASSLTDGRACEQYF
NA | NA | TRBJ2-1 | TRBV5-1 | TGCGCCAGCAGCTGGGTGGGGACGGGGTACAATGAGCAGTTCTTC | CASSWVGTGYNEQFF
TRBD2 | NA | TRBJ2-7 | TRBV11-3 | TGTGCCAGCAGCCCTCGGACTAGCGGGATACTTTACGAGCAGTACTTC | CASSPRTSGILYEQYF
NA | NA | TRBJ1-1 | TRBV29-1 | TGCAGCGTCGGGTCACGGGACACTGAAGCTTTCTTT | CSVGSRDTEAFF
TRBD2 | NA | TRBJ2-1 | TRBV27 | TGTGCCAGCAGTCTATTGGTGGGGGAGGGCCCCTACAATGAGCAGTTCTTC | CASSLLVGEGPYNEQFF
NA | few | TRBJ1-1 | TRBV30 | TGTGCCTGGAGTGTAAATGGGAACACTGAAGCTTTCTTT | CAWSVNGNTEAFF
TRBD1 | NA | TRBJ1-4 | TRBV5-1 | TGCGCCAGCAGCTCCGGACAGGGTTCAAATGAAAAACTGTTTTTT | CASSSGQGSNEKLFF
NA | NA | TRBJ2-2 | TRBV19 | TGTGCCAGTAGAGGTCGCATAAACACCGGGGAGCTGTTTTTT | CASRGRINTGELFF
TRBD2 | NA | TRBJ2-3 | TRBV6-5 | TGTGCCAGCAGTTATGGCCGGAGCGGGAGCGGGGATACGCAGTATTTT | CASSYGRSGSGDTQYF
TRBD2 | once | TRBJ2-1 | TRBV19 | TGTGCCAGTAGTGCGTCTTCGGGACTAGCGGGAGCTAATGAGCAGTTCTTC | CASSASSGLAGANEQFF
NA | NA | TRBJ1-5 | TRBV19 | TGTGCCAGTTCGTCATCGGGGGGAGGGAATCAGCCCCAGCATTTT | CASSSSGGGNQPQHF
NA | few | TRBJ2-7 | TRBV10-2 | TGCGCCAGCGCGGTCCAGAGCTCCTACGAGCAGTACTTC | CASAVQSSYEQYF
NA | NA | TRBJ2-7 | TRBV5-1 | TGCGCCAGCAGTTTTGGGGTCTACGAGCAGTACTTC | CASSFGVYEQYF
NA | NA | TRBJ1-2 | TRBV2 | TGTGCCAGCAGTCTAAGGGAGACGGGCTATGGCTACACCTTC | CASSLRETGYGYTF
TRBD1 | NA | TRBJ2-6 | TRBV30 | TGTGCCTGGACTCGAGCCGGACAGGCACCCTCTGGGGCCAACGTCCTGACTTTC | CAWTRAGQAPSGANVLTF
NA | NA | TRBJ2-5 | TRBV2 | TGTGCCAGCACCTCCTTGGGCCACCAAGAGACCCAGTACTTC | CASTSLGHQETQYF